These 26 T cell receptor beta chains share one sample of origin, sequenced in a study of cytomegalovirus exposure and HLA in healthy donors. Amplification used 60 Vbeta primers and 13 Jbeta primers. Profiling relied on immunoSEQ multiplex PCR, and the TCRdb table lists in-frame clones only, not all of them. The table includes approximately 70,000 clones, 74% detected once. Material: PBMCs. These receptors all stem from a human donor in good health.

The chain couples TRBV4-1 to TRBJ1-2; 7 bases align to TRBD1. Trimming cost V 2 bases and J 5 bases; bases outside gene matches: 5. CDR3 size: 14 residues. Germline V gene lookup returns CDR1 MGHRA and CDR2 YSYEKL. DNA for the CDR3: TGCGCCAGCAGCCAACCGGGACAGTTATATGGCTACACCTTC. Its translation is CASSQPGQLYGYTF.

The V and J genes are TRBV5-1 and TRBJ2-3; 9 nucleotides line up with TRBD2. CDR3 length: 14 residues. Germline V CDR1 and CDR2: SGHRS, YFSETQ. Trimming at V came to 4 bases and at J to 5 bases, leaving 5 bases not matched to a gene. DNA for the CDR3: TGCGCCAGCAGCCAGCGGGAGGCTAAAGATACGCAGTATTTT. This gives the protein CASSQREAKDTQYF. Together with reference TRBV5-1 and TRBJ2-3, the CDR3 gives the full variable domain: KAGVTQTPRYLIKTRGQQVTLSCSPISGHRSVSWYQQTPGQGLQFLFEYFSETQRNKGNFPGRFSGRQFSNSRSEMNVSTLELGDSALYLCASSQREAKDTQYFGPGTRLTVL.

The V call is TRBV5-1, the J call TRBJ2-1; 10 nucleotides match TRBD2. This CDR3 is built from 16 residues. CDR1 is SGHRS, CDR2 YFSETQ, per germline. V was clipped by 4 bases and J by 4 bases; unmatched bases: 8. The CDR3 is CASSPLLAGAYNEQFF. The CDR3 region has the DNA TGCGCCAGCAGCCCCCTCCTAGCGGGAGCATACAATGAGCAGTTCTTC.

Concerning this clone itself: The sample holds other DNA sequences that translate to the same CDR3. This chain's CDR3 is CASSFGDTEAFF. The CDR3 region has the DNA TGTGCCAGCAGCTTCGGTGACACTGAAGCTTTCTTT. The chain uses TRBV7-3 and TRBJ1-1; D remains unclear. The CDR3 is made up of 12 amino acids. V lost 3 bases, J lost 3 bases, and 5 bases lay in between. Germline-derived CDR1 and CDR2 are SGHTA and FQGTGA.

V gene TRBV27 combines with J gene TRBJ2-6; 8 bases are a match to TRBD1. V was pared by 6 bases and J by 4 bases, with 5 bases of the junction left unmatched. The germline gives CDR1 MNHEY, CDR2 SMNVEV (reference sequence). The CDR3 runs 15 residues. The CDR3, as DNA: TGTGCCAGCAGAGGACAGGGTAAGGGGGCCAACGTCCTGACTTTC. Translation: CASRGQGKGANVLTF.

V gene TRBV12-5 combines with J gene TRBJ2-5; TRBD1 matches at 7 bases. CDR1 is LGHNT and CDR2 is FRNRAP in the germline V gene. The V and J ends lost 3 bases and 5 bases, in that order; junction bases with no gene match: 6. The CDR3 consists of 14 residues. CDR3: CASGFGQVGETQYF. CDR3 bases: TGTGCTAGTGGTTTTGGACAGGTGGGGGAGACCCAGTACTTC. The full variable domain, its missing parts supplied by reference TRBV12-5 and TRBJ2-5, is DARVTQTPRHKVTEMGQEVTMRCQPILGHNTVFWYRQTMMQGLELLAYFRNRAPLDDSGMPKDRFSAEMPDATLATLKIQPSEPRDSAVYFCASGFGQVGETQYFGPGTRLLVL.

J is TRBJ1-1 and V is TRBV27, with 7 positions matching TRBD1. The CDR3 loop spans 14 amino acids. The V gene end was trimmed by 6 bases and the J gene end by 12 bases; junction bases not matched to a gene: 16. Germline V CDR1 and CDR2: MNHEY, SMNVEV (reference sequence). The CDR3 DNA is TGTGCCAGCAGGCCGATTGACAGGGATTCGAGGACTTTCTTT. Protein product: CASRPIDRDSRTFF.

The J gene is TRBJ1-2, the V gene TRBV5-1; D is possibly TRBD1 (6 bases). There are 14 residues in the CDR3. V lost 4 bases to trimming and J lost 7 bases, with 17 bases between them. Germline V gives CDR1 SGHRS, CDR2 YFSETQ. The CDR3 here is CASSAPTGNSGYTF. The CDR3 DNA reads TGCGCCAGCAGCGCGCCAACAGGGAATAGTGGCTACACCTTC.

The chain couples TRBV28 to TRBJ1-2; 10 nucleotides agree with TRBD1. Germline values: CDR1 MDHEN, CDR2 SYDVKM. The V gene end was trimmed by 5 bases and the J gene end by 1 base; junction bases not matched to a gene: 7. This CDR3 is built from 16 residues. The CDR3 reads CASSAGTGDNNYGYTF. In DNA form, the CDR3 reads TGTGCCAGCAGTGCCGGGACAGGGGATAATAACTATGGCTACACCTTC.

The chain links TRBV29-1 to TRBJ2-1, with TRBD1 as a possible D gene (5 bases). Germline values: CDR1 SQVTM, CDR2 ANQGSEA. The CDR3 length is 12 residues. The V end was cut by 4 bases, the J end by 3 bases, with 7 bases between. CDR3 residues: CSVGDSYNEQFF. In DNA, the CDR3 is TGCAGCGTTGGCGACAGCTACAATGAGCAGTTCTTC.

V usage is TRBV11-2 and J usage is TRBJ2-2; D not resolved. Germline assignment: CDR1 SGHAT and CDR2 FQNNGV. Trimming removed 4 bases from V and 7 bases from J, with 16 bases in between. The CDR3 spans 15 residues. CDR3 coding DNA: TGTGCCAGCAGCTCCATCGGAAGCGATCGCGGGGAGCTGTTTTTT. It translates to CASSSIGSDRGELFF.

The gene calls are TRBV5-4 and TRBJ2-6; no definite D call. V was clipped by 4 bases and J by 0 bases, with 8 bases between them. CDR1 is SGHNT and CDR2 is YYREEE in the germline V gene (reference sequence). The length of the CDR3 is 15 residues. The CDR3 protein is CASSRDTSGANVLTF. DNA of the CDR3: TGTGCCAGCAGCCGCGACACCTCTGGGGCCAACGTCCTGACTTTC.

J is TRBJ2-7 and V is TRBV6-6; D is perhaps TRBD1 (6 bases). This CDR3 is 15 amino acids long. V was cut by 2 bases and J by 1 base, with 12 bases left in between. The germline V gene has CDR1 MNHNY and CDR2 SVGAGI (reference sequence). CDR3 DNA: TGTGCCAGCAGTTACCTTTTGGACAGATCCTACGAGCAGTACTTC. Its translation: CASSYLLDRSYEQYF.

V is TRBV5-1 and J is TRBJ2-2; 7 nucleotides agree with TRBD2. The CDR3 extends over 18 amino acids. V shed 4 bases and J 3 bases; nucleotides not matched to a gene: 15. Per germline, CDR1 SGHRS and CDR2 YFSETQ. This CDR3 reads CASSRNVLRERHTGELFF. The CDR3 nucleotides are TGCGCCAGCAGCCGGAATGTCTTGCGGGAGCGTCACACCGGGGAGCTGTTTTTT.

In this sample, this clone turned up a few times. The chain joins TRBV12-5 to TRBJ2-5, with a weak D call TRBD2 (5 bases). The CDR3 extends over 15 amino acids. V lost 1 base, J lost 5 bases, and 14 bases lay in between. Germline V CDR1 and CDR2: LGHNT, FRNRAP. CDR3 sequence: CASGLGGWASETQYF. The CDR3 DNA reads TGTGCTAGTGGTTTGGGCGGGTGGGCCTCGGAGACCCAGTACTTC.

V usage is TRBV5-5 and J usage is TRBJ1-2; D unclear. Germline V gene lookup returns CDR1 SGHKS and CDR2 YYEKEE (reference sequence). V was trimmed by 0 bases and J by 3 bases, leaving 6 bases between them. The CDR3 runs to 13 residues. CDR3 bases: TGTGCCAGCAGCTTGGACAGTTACTATGGCTACACCTTC. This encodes CASSLDSYYGYTF.

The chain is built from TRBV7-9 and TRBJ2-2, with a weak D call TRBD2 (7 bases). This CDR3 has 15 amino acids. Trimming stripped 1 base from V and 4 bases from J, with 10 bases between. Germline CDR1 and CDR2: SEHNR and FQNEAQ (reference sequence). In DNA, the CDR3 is TGTGCCAGCAGCTTAGACAGGGAGGGCACCGGGGAGCTGTTTTTT. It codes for CASSLDREGTGELFF.

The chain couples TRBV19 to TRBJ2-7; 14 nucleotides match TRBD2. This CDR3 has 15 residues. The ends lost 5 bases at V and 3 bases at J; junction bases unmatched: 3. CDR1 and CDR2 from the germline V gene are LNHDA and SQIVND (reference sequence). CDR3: CASSRGTSGSYEQYF. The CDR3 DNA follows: TGTGCCAGTAGTCGGGGGACTAGCGGGAGCTACGAGCAGTACTTC.

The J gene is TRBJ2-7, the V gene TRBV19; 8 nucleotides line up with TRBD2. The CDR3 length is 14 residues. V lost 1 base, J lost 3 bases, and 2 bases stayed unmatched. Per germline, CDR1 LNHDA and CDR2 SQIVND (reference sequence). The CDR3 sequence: CASSIAGGHYEQYF. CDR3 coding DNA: TGTGCCAGTAGTATAGCGGGGGGGCACTACGAGCAGTACTTC.

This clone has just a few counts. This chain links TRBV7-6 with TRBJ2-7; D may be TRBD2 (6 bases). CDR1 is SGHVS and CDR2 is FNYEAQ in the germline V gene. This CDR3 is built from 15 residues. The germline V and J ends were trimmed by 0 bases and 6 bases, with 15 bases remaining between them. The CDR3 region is CASSLALGGLGEQYF. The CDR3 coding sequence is TGTGCCAGCAGCTTAGCGCTCGGGGGTTTGGGCGAGCAGTACTTC.

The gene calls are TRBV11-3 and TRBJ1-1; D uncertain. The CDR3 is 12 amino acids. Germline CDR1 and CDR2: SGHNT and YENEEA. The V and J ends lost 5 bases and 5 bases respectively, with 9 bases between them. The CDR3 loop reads CASSNRRTEAFF. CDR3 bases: TGTGCCAGCAGCAATCGGAGGACTGAAGCTTTCTTT.

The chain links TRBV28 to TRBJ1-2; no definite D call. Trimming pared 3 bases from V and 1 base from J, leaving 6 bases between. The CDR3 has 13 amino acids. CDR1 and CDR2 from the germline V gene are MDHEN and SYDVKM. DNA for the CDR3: TGTGCCAGCAGTTTCGCGGGTAACTATGGCTACACCTTC. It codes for CASSFAGNYGYTF.

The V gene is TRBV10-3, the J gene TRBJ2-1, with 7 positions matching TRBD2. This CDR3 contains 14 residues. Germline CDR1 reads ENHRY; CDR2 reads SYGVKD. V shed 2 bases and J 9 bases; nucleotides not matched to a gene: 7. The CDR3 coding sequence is TGTGCCATCAGTGAGGGGGAGGGCCGGAGTGAGCAGTTCTTC. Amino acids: CAISEGEGRSEQFF.

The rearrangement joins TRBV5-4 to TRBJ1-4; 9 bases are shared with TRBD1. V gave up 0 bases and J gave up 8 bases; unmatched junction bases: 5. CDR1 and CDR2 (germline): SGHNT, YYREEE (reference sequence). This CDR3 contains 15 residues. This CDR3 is CASSLGDRDGEKLFF. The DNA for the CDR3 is TGTGCCAGCAGCTTGGGGGACAGGGACGGGGAAAAACTGTTTTTT.

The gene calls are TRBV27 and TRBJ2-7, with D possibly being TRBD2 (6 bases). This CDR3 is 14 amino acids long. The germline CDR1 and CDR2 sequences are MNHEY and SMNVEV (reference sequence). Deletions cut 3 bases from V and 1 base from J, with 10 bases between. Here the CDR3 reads CASSFGSGSYEQYF. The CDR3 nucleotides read TGTGCCAGCAGTTTCGGGAGTGGGTCCTACGAGCAGTACTTC.

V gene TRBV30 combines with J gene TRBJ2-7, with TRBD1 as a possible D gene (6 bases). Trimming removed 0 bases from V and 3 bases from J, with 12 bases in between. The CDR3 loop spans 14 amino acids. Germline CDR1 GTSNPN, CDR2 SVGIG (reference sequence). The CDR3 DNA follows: TGTGCCTGGAGTGTAGGGGGACACCTCTACGAGCAGTACTTC. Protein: CAWSVGGHLYEQYF.